One T cell receptor (beta chain) is described in this entry. This clone was seen once. It lacks a known antigen. Qualities for individual bases were not recorded, and no much larger clone is one base off. The cohort was made up of hundreds of healthy bone marrow donors. All cohort members were sampled while nominally healthy, although unrecorded immune exposures were likely present. The donor tested CMV seronegative, placing the donor among the 352 seronegative members of the cohort. A peripheral blood sample was provided by each donor, and peripheral blood mononuclear cells were used for TCR beta sequencing. The Qiagen DNeasy Blood Extraction Kit was used to extract genomic DNA from the blood cell samples. This sample stems from a study of cytomegalovirus exposure and HLA in healthy donors (TCRdb year 2017). At the level of the whole study: According to an earlier analysis of 450 to 650 of the donors, some 170 million T cells yielded 117 million unique TCR beta sequences and roughly 280 Gb of sequence data. Roughly 300 gigabases of sequencing data and tens of millions of unique TCR sequences were included in an early release covering roughly 700 HLA-typed donors. In a later analysis, previously published TCR beta repertoires from roughly 710 donors were re-analyzed and high-resolution HLA genotyping was added so that TCR occurrence patterns could be studied. A separate validation cohort of more than 100 different subjects was used in addition to the approximately 700-subject first cohort. The number of donors typed differed by locus, with about 629-640 for A, B, C, DRB1 and DQB1, around 500 for DQA1, 600 to 610 for DPA1, and around 450 for DPB1. All discovery cohort repertoires had been generated on a single sequencing platform. Class I and class II HLA loci were covered by the typing at four-digit resolution. The study aimed to test whether signatures of past pathogen exposure could be identified by cataloging public T cell receptors. To predict cytomegalovirus infection status, the study combined high-throughput TCR immunosequencing, statistical association of individual TCRs with disease status, and machine learning. Alongside the repertoire data, information on donor age, sex, ethnicity and CMV serostatus was compiled. Of the 300 to 500 genotyped donors, 70% to 90% were placed in the genetic ancestry cluster associated with self-reported Caucasian donors. The T cell repertoires of several hundred subjects were profiled by immunosequencing and related to cytomegalovirus serostatus. Among around 400 genotyped donors of the cohort, an average of approximately 250,000 unique TCR beta nucleotide sequences were sequenced per donor, around a sixth of them non-productive. Four to six DR-DQ haplotypes were handled as single units for association and clustering, since linkage in the cohort was strong. Rather than using new phenotypic data, the later analysis identified candidate immune exposures from TCR beta sequences and from how often those sequences occurred across donors. In a later genetic analysis, genome-wide SNP genotypes for about 65% of the roughly 700 donors were used, and that subset was treated as a discovery cohort. An earlier analysis of some 500 of the donors used high-throughput TCR beta sequencing to judge whether each TCR beta V gene segment behaved as functional or pseudogenic. Study-wide findings and limitations: In a later genetic analysis, fewer N-insertions in productive TCRs were reported among donors in an Asian-associated ancestry cluster than the 666-donor mean. In a later genetic analysis, a missense DCLRE1C variant was associated with V-gene and J-gene trimming of TCR beta chains, and the association was replicated in an independent cohort. Across donors, most TCR sequences were observed very rarely, whereas some public TCRs were present in many individuals. The classifier was reported to diagnose cytomegalovirus status with high specificity and sensitivity in both the original cohort and the validation cohort. When HLA alleles, especially DR and DQ, strongly co-occurred, TCR associations were difficult to assign to individual alleles. According to a later analysis, most CMV-associated TCR beta chains appeared to be HLA-restricted, and the HLA associations seemed to be driven largely by CMV exposure. Three of the identified cytomegalovirus-associated TCR beta chains were confirmed in vitro to be specific for cytomegalovirus antigens. This cohort had only TCR beta chains sequenced, and the lack of alpha or paired-chain data limited which features could be detected. A cluster of highly shared sequence variants was judged likely to represent a technical artifact of the sequencing pipeline. Because counts were too low, fewer than 20 rarely observed V segments, including chromosome 9 orphons, were excluded from the earlier analysis of 587 of the donors. The only immune exposure information available for the cohort was CMV serostatus. Correlated functional status among segregating V segments might reflect linkage disequilibrium, but an unknown experimental factor could not be ruled out. In a later analysis, several top co-occurrence clusters were reported to appear linked to parvovirus B19, influenza, CMV and Epstein-Barr virus. It was suggested by the authors that the approach could potentially be generalized to other disease states and immunological phenotypes. Because HLA typing was unavailable for some donors at each locus, only the typed subset was used in association tests. A further reported finding was that TCR beta sequences accurately predicted the HLA-A and HLA-B alleles for most subjects in the first cohort. A total of 164 TCR beta chains were listed by the study as associated with cytomegalovirus. Broadly in line with IMGT annotations, most TCR beta V segments showed up in productive rearrangements about 87% or about 30% of the time in an earlier analysis of 587 of the donors. A later analysis found that HLA-associated TCR beta chains were more clonally expanded and had lower generation probabilities than equally common non-associated chains. Specific HLA alleles were associated with more than 15,000 TCR beta sequences at a false discovery rate of 0.05 in a later analysis. The 87-base-pair reads could not distinguish some IMGT-functional V segments, including TRBV6-2 and TRBV6-3, so those segments were excluded. Roughly uniform sequencing depth across donors was assumed in presence/absence analyses, although this assumption may not hold. In a later analysis, TCR association rates were found to vary across HLA loci, with the most associated TCRs seen for DRB1 alleles and the fewest for HLA-C alleles.

As encoded in the germline V gene (reference sequence), CDR1 is MNHEY while CDR2 is SMNVEV. Spanning cysteine to phenylalanine, the CDR3 consists of 14 amino acids. The DNA shown is the 42-base CDR3, in frame from base 1. V loses 2 bases at its end and J loses 4 bases; junction bases beyond the gene matches: 1. Library method: the immunoSEQ multiplex PCR assay. For the multiplex PCR, a mixture combining 60 forward primers for TCR Vbeta segments and 13 reverse primers for TCR Jbeta segments was used. The CDR3 region of rearranged TCR beta genes was amplified from genomic DNA with a multiplex PCR assay. Amplified TCR beta libraries were sequenced as 87-base-pair reads on the Illumina HiSeq System. Regarding the original processing steps: Across the roughly 600 repertoires, a later analysis counted roughly 77 million unique TCR beta chains, 8.5 million to 12 million of which were shared by at least two donors. Raw reads were error-corrected and collapsed into unique sequences by a nearest-neighbor algorithm in which closely related sequences were merged to remove PCR and sequencing errors. Alignment of CDR3 sequences to IMGT reference sequences was used to assign V, D and J gene segments. Each retained sequence needed at least a six-nucleotide match to both a V gene segment and a J gene segment. Rearrangements were called productive when the CDR3 lacked stop codons and stayed in frame with V and J; all others were non-productive. Following IMGT convention, CDR3 was defined as the stretch from the second conserved V-encoded cysteine to the conserved J-encoded phenylalanine. The earlier analysis of 587 of the donors excluded sequences that lacked an unambiguous match to a single V gene segment. In an earlier analysis of roughly 500 of the donors, V segments were called functional above 56.7% productive rearrangements and were called segregating when the between-donor standard deviation exceeded 5%. A statistical classification framework was developed to diagnose cytomegalovirus status using the catalog of TCR beta chain sequences. V and J gene assignment, in a later analysis, came from comparing TCR nucleotide sequences with IMGT/GENE-DB human TR gene sequences. The TCRdist pipeline was used in a later analysis to assign CDR3 sequences and most-parsimonious VDJ recombination scenarios. A later analysis defined each TCR beta chain by its CDR3 amino acid sequence plus V-gene family, and excluded reads lacking a unique V-gene family. In a later analysis, 500 to 650 highly shared, low-generation-probability nucleotide sequences were removed to address suspected cross-contamination and a sequencing artifact. In a later analysis, a clonal expansion index was calculated for each public chain from normalized within-repertoire ranks of inferred template counts. Generation probabilities in a later analysis came from a VDJ recombination model fitted to out-of-frame rearrangements, and those results were checked against IGoR. In a later analysis, TCR-TCR, TCR-HLA and TCR-CMV co-occurrence was scored with hypergeometric tests, and a repertoire-size bias correction was applied to TCR pairs. False discovery rates were estimated in a later analysis by permuting HLA or CMV assignments 20 times. A later analysis grouped co-occurring TCRs with DBSCAN, adding TCRdist sequence similarity when clustering within HLA-allele-positive subsets. For co-occurrence clustering, repertoires with fewer than 30,000 or more than 120,000 public chains were excluded, along with roughly 5 repertoires with anomalous nucleotide sharing. Entries here come from immuneACCESS through TCRdb and include only in-frame sequences with V and J called. Some clones fail to appear in such tables; in the studies checked, an unresolved V gene covers under half of the shortfall, and the cause of the remainder is unknown. D and trimming were read from the DNA, whereas the V and J calls and clone size are those reported in that table. This sample comprises more than 100,000 clones, around 70% of them detected only once. 4.1% of the sample lies in the top ten.

The TCR sequence derives from a woman in her forties in good health and CMV-seronegative. The V and J genes are TRBV27 and TRBJ2-2, with 7 middle bases fitting TRBD2. The material sequenced was PBMCs. The sequenced DNA: TGTGCCAGCAGTTTAGCGGGAGTCACCGGGGAGCTGTTTTTT. It is translated as CASSLAGVTGELFF.